This passage covers 27 T cell receptor beta chains from one sample sequenced in a study of T cell changes during pregnancy in multiple sclerosis. Method: immunoSEQ multiplex PCR; TCRdb's copy keeps in-frame clones and lacks some. The sample includes around 30,000 clones, roughly 87% seen only once; the top ten take approximately 4.7%. The material was CD8+ T cells from peripheral blood mononuclear cells, obtained in the first trimester of pregnancy. These TCRs come from a female donor with multiple sclerosis, enrolled in a pregnancy study.

The gene calls are TRBV5-4 and TRBJ2-3; 11 positions agree with TRBD2. The ends lost 3 bases at V and 5 bases at J; junction bases unmatched: 2. Germline V gene data show CDR1 as SGHNT and CDR2 as YYREEE (reference sequence). CDR3 size: 14 residues. In nucleotides, the CDR3 is TGTGCCAGCAGCTCTAGCGGGAGGCTAGATACGCAGTATTTT. Its translation: CASSSSGRLDTQYF.

This chain connects TRBV27 to TRBJ1-1, with 7 bases matching TRBD1. The CDR3 is 15 amino acids. CDR1 and CDR2 from the germline V gene are MNHEY and SMNVEV (reference sequence). The J segment lost 4 bases and the V segment lost 3 bases, leaving 8 bases of the junction unmatched. CDR3 region: CASSFGAGTVTEAFF. The CDR3 DNA reads TGTGCCAGCAGTTTTGGGGCCGGGACAGTCACTGAAGCTTTCTTT.

This rearrangement joins TRBV9 to TRBJ2-2; 10 nucleotides line up with TRBD1. V was pared by 2 bases and J by 4 bases, with 2 bases of the junction left unmatched. The CDR3 runs to 15 residues. Germline V CDR1 and CDR2: SGDLS, YYNGEE. DNA for the CDR3: TGTGCCAGCAGCGTCGGGACAGGGGTCACCGGGGAGCTGTTTTTT. Its translation: CASSVGTGVTGELFF. Filled out from reference TRBV9 and TRBJ2-2, the complete variable domain reads DSGVTQTPKHLITATGQRVTLRCSPRSGDLSVYWYQQSLDQGLQFLIQYYNGEERAKGNILERFSAQQFPDLHSELNLSSLELGDSALYFCASSVGTGVTGELFFGEGSRLTVL.

This clone turned up a few times. The chain recombines TRBV25-1 with TRBJ2-4; 9 positions match TRBD2. V lost 5 bases, J lost 8 bases, and 7 bases stayed unmatched. There are 14 residues in the CDR3. Germline V CDR1 and CDR2: MGHDK, SYGVNS. The CDR3 is CASSPGGRGDIQYF. The CDR3 DNA reads as TGTGCCAGCAGTCCTGGCGGGAGGGGGGACATTCAGTACTTC.

The genes are TRBV4-1 and TRBJ1-4; 8 nucleotides agree with TRBD1. Germline trimming cut 2 bases from V and 8 bases from J; bases unmatched to any gene: 10. Germline loops: CDR1 MGHRA, CDR2 YSYEKL. This CDR3 spans 16 amino acids. This chain's CDR3 is CASSQRTRGRREKLFF. The CDR3 DNA sequence: TGCGCCAGCAGCCAAAGGACCAGGGGGCGGCGGGAAAAACTGTTTTTT.

The rearrangement links TRBV2 to TRBJ1-2, with D possibly matching TRBD1 (5 bases). The CDR3 length is 15 residues. V gave up 0 bases and J gave up 4 bases, with 12 bases separating them. Per germline, CDR1 SNHLY and CDR2 FYNNEI. This CDR3 reads CASSEALGAGYGYTF. The CDR3 DNA is TGTGCCAGCAGTGAAGCGCTTGGGGCTGGCTATGGCTACACCTTC.

The chain employs TRBV4-1 and TRBJ2-1; TRBD2 aligns across 13 bases. From germline, CDR1 is MGHRA and CDR2 YSYEKL. The CDR3 runs 16 residues. The V segment lost 6 bases and the J segment 8 bases; nucleotides outside the gene matches: 10. In DNA form, the CDR3 reads TGCGCCAGCAGGATTTCCTGGACTAGCGGGAGTGATGAGCAGTTCTTC. Its protein is CASRISWTSGSDEQFF.

The V and J genes are TRBV27 and TRBJ1-2; 11 bases fit TRBD1. The junction had 3 bases not matched to a gene; V was cut back by 6 bases and J by 6 bases. CDR3 length: 13 amino acids. Germline lookup yields CDR1 MNHEY and CDR2 SMNVEV (reference sequence). The DNA of the CDR3 is TGTGCCAGCAGGGGACAGGGGGATGATGGCTACACCTTC. Protein product: CASRGQGDDGYTF.

This rearrangement joins TRBV2 to TRBJ2-7; 10 bases align to TRBD2. Germline CDR1 is SNHLY and CDR2 is FYNNEI. The junction had 7 bases not matched to a gene; V was cut back by 6 bases and J by 2 bases. The length of the CDR3 is 15 residues. The CDR3 protein is CASRERTSGPYEQYF. CDR3 DNA: TGTGCCAGCAGGGAGAGGACTAGCGGCCCCTACGAGCAGTACTTC.

This rearrangement joins TRBV4-1 to TRBJ2-1, with D maybe TRBD2 (5 bases). Germline-derived CDR1 and CDR2 are MGHRA and YSYEKL. V lost 4 bases, J lost 5 bases, and 9 bases lay in between. The CDR3 sequence is 13 residues long. The CDR3 DNA follows: TGCGCCAGCAGCCTTCGGACTGACAATGAGCAGTTCTTC. Translated: CASSLRTDNEQFF.

This rearrangement joins TRBV25-1 to TRBJ2-5; D is possibly TRBD2 (5 bases). The V end was cut by 2 bases, the J end by 9 bases, with 16 bases between. The CDR3 sequence is 14 residues long. Germline CDR1 reads MGHDK; CDR2 reads SYGVNS. In nucleotides, the CDR3 is TGTGCCAGCAGTGAAGGCGGATATCTCGGGGCCCAGTACTTC. As protein: CASSEGGYLGAQYF. The complete variable domain, with remaining parts taken from reference TRBV25-1 and TRBJ2-5, reads EADIYQTPRYLVIGTGKKITLECSQTMGHDKMYWYQQDPGMELHLIHYSYGVNSTEKGDLSSESTVSRIRTEHFPLTLESARPSHTSQYLCASSEGGYLGAQYFGPGTRLLVL.

V and J are TRBV7-7 and TRBJ2-7, with TRBD2 identical over 8 bases. V dropped 5 bases and J dropped 6; count of bases not matched to a gene: 12. Germline V gives CDR1 SSHAT, CDR2 FNYEAQ (reference sequence). The CDR3 consists of 15 residues. The CDR3 DNA reads TGTGCCAGCAGCCCGCTGGCGGGAGGTTTGTCCGAGCAGTACTTC. It is translated as CASSPLAGGLSEQYF.

The V and J genes are TRBV12-5 and TRBJ2-3, with TRBD2 matching over 7 bases. The CDR3 is made up of 16 amino acids. Germline trimming cut 0 bases from V and 2 bases from J; bases unmatched to any gene: 5. CDR1 and CDR2 from the germline V gene are LGHNT and FRNRAP. CDR3 sequence: CASGLVESGNTDTQYF. As DNA, the CDR3 is TGTGCTAGTGGTTTGGTAGAAAGCGGGAACACAGATACGCAGTATTTT.

The CDR3 is CATKDRGLYEQYF. CDR3 DNA: TGTGCCACCAAGGACAGGGGGCTCTACGAGCAGTACTTC. V is TRBV19 and J is TRBJ2-7, with TRBD1 matching over 11 bases. V shed 10 bases and J 3 bases; nucleotides not matched to a gene: 5. This CDR3 has 13 residues. Germline V lookup: CDR1 LNHDA, CDR2 SQIVND (reference sequence).

The gene calls are TRBV4-2 and TRBJ2-2; weak D call: TRBD2 (7 bases). With 2 bases removed from V and 6 bases from J, the gap between germline ends came to 31 bases. CDR3 length equals 21 residues. Germline V gene sequence: CDR1 LGHNA, CDR2 YNFKEQ. CDR3 DNA sequence: TGTGCCAGCAGCCAAAAGAGGGACCTCCCCTTGGGGGGAGGGGGGGCCGGGGAGCTGTTTTTT. It translates to CASSQKRDLPLGGGGAGELFF.

The chain couples TRBV5-6 to TRBJ1-1, with TRBD1 matching 9 bases. CDR1 is SGHDT and CDR2 is YYEEEE in the germline V gene. V lost 3 bases, J lost 5 bases, and 5 bases stayed unmatched. The CDR3 totals 14 residues. CDR3 DNA sequence: TGTGCCAGCAGCTCCACAGGGGGCTTGACTGAAGCTTTCTTT. It translates to CASSSTGGLTEAFF. The whole variable domain, filled in from reference TRBV5-6 and TRBJ1-1, reads DAGVTQSPTHLIKTRGQQVTLRCSPKSGHDTVSWYQQALGQGPQFIFQYYEEEERQRGNFPDRFSGHQFPNYSSELNVNALLLGDSALYLCASSSTGGLTEAFFGQGTRLTVV.

The gene calls are TRBV5-1 and TRBJ2-1; the match to TRBD1 covers 8 bases. J gave up 2 bases and V 2 bases, and 3 bases lay outside the gene matches. Germline V CDR1 and CDR2: SGHRS, YFSETQ. CDR3 length: 15 amino acids. Here the CDR3 reads CASSLTGGTYNEQFF. CDR3 DNA: TGCGCCAGCAGCTTAACAGGGGGGACCTACAATGAGCAGTTCTTC.

The chain uses TRBV4-3 and TRBJ1-2; possibly TRBD1 for D (5 bases). This CDR3 is 17 amino acids long. V was clipped by 0 bases and J by 7 bases, with 21 bases between them. Per germline, CDR1 LGHNA and CDR2 YSLEER. CDR3 protein: CASSQDLVGFGGRGYTF. In DNA, the CDR3 is TGCGCCAGCAGCCAAGATCTCGTCGGCTTCGGGGGACGTGGCTACACCTTC.

J is TRBJ2-1 and V is TRBV4-3; maybe TRBD2 (5 bases). The CDR3 spans 16 residues. Germline lookup yields CDR1 LGHNA and CDR2 YSLEER. V gave up 1 base and J gave up 3 bases, with 13 bases separating them. The DNA for the CDR3 is TGCGCCAGCAGCCAAGTTGGTCGGACTTTCTACAATGAGCAGTTCTTC. Translating it yields CASSQVGRTFYNEQFF.

This chain links TRBV5-6 with TRBJ2-2, with D hard to call. Per germline, CDR1 SGHDT and CDR2 YYEEEE. Trimming removed 6 bases from V and 0 bases from J, with 15 bases in between. The CDR3 length is 16 residues. The DNA of the CDR3 is TGTGCCAGCACCAGCTTGGTGGGCCCGAACACCGGGGAGCTGTTTTTT. Protein product: CASTSLVGPNTGELFF.

This chain uses TRBV27 with TRBJ2-7; D remains ambiguous. CDR3 length: 13 residues. The germline V gene encodes CDR1 MNHEY and CDR2 SMNVEV (reference sequence). V was trimmed by 0 bases and J by 4 bases, leaving 7 bases between them. CDR3: CASSLSLFYEQYF. The CDR3 nucleotides read TGTGCCAGCAGTTTATCCCTATTTTACGAGCAGTACTTC.

The chain combines TRBV4-1 with TRBJ2-1; 12 bases line up with TRBD2. The CDR3 length is 15 residues. Trimming cost V 3 bases and J 5 bases; bases outside gene matches: 2. Looked up from germline, CDR1 is MGHRA and CDR2 is YSYEKL. CDR3 sequence: CASSQLAGGNNEQFF. In nucleotides, the CDR3 is TGCGCCAGCAGCCAGCTAGCGGGGGGGAACAATGAGCAGTTCTTC.

The V call is TRBV6-1, the J call TRBJ2-2; 9 nucleotides match TRBD1. The CDR3 is made up of 16 amino acids. Trimming took 4 bases from V and 4 from J; bases not matched to a gene: 7. Germline loops: CDR1 MNHNS, CDR2 SASEGT. The CDR3 region is CASSVYRGPGTGELFF. The CDR3 DNA follows: TGTGCCAGCAGTGTATACAGGGGGCCGGGCACCGGGGAGCTGTTTTTT.

The J gene is TRBJ2-2, the V gene TRBV19; 9 nucleotides align to TRBD1. The CDR3 loop spans 16 amino acids. CDR1 is LNHDA and CDR2 is SQIVND in the germline V gene (reference sequence). The trim removed 7 bases at V and 7 bases at J, leaving 13 bases unmatched. CDR3 bases: TGTGCCAGTATTCCGGGACAGGGAGTTTTAGACGGGGAGCTGTTTTTT. As protein: CASIPGQGVLDGELFF.

The gene calls are TRBV19 and TRBJ2-5; TRBD1 matches 9 bases. Near its end, the DNA agrees better with TRBJ2-7, so the J call may be wrong. Germline V gives CDR1 LNHDA, CDR2 SQIVND (reference sequence). The CDR3 is 15 amino acids. The DNA of the CDR3 is TGTGCCAGTAGTTCGGGGACAGGGAATCAAGGCGAGCAGTACTTC. It translates to CASSSGTGNQGEQYF.

This rearrangement joins TRBV9 to TRBJ1-1, with D tentatively TRBD1 (6 bases). The V gene's germline CDR1 is SGDLS and CDR2 YYNGEE. The CDR3 has 13 residues. The ends were cut back, 9 bases at V and 3 bases at J, with 15 bases in the middle. The chain's CDR3 is CATATGADTEAFF. CDR3 nucleotides: TGTGCCACCGCGACAGGAGCGGACACTGAAGCTTTCTTT.

The rearrangement joins TRBV5-5 to TRBJ2-7; maybe TRBD1 (5 bases). From germline, CDR1 is SGHKS and CDR2 YYEKEE (reference sequence). There are 13 residues in the CDR3. V lost 1 base and J lost 3, with 8 bases in between. CDR3 sequence (DNA): TGTGCCAGCAGCTTGACGGACAACTACGAGCAGTACTTC. It specifies CASSLTDNYEQYF.